The next 6 T cell receptor beta chains were all read from a single sample in a study of blood T cell repertoires in COVID-19. Data came from immunoSEQ multiplex PCR; TCRdb stores just in-frame clones and leaves some out. The sample includes about 260,000 clones, about 90% of them seen just once. Sequenced material: peripheral blood. Source of these receptors: a woman between 40 and 55 years old with acute or convalescent COVID-19.

The chain recombines TRBV19 with TRBJ1-5; 7 bases fit TRBD1. J lost 7 bases, V lost 6 bases, and 6 bases had no gene match. Germline V CDR1 and CDR2: LNHDA, SQIVND (reference sequence). The CDR3 runs to 13 residues. The CDR3 reads CASRETGAQPQHF. The CDR3 DNA reads TGTGCCAGTAGGGAAACAGGGGCCCAGCCCCAGCATTTT. Full variable domain (rest looked up from reference TRBV19 and TRBJ1-5): DGGITQSPKYLFRKEGQNVTLSCEQNLNHDAMYWYRQDPGQGLRLIYYSQIVNDFQKGDIAEGYSVSREKKESFPLTVTSAQKNPTAFYLCASRETGAQPQHFGDGTRLSIL.

This rearrangement joins TRBV5-6 to TRBJ2-1; D gene unclear. V shed 0 bases and J shed 10 bases, with 5 bases lying between them. CDR3 size: 11 residues. CDR1 is SGHDT, CDR2 YYEEEE, per germline. Here the CDR3 DNA reads TGTGCCAGCAGCTTGGTGGAGGAGCAGTTCTTC. Its translation: CASSLVEEQFF.

The CDR3 DNA sequence: TGTGCCAGCAGTAGCCGGACAGATACGCAGTATTTT. Translated: CASSSRTDTQYF. The chain links TRBV12-3 or TRBV12-4 to TRBJ2-3; D is uncertain. The CDR3 runs to 12 residues. The V gene lost 5 bases and the J gene lost 3 bases, with 6 bases spanning the gap.

Note on this clone: The sample carries other DNA sequences with the same CDR3. V usage is TRBV6-5 and J usage is TRBJ1-1, with TRBD1 matching over 8 bases. The CDR3 sequence is 14 residues long. The V gene's germline CDR1 is MNHEY and CDR2 SVGAGI. V was pared by 2 bases and J by 2 bases, with 1 base of the junction left unmatched. The CDR3 is CASSYGTGNTEAFF. The CDR3 DNA reads TGTGCCAGCAGTTACGGGACAGGCAACACTGAAGCTTTCTTT.

The chain uses TRBV6-5 and TRBJ2-3, with 7 bases matching TRBD1. There are 15 residues in the CDR3. The ends lost 6 bases at V and 2 bases at J; junction bases unmatched: 8. Germline CDR1 is MNHEY and CDR2 is SVGAGI. The CDR3 here is CASSRQGIPTDTQYF. CDR3 DNA sequence: TGTGCCAGCAGCCGACAGGGAATACCCACAGATACGCAGTATTTT.

The gene calls are TRBV10-3 and TRBJ1-1, with D unclear. V lost 6 bases and J 2 bases, leaving 7 bases between the germline ends. The CDR3 has 12 amino acids. CDR1 and CDR2 from the germline V gene are ENHRY and SYGVKD. CDR3 DNA sequence: TGTGCCATCAGCCGGGGTAACACTGAAGCTTTCTTT. This translates into CAISRGNTEAFF.